The rows below give T cell receptor beta chains drawn from one sample of a study of beta chain features in type 1 diabetes. Clones were read by immunoSEQ multiplex PCR, and TCRdb kept only the in-frame ones, dropping some. The data hold about 110,000 clones, with approximately 37% observed a single time. What was sequenced was stem cell memory CD4+ T cells from blood. Every receptor here comes from a woman between 18 and 30 years old in good health. CDR3s include the opening cysteine and the closing phenylalanine or tryptophan. D genes are given only for firm matches. Some rows mark clone size as missing; the rest say once, few, many or name a class of expanded clone.

V,length,J,D,size,DNA,CDR3
TRBV6-1,13,TRBJ2-7,NA,few,TGTGCCAGCAGTGTAATCCAGGGGCCACGGCAGTACTTC,CASSVIQGPRQYF
TRBV6-5,14,TRBJ2-5,TRBD2,NA,TGTGCCAGCAGCTTAGCGGGAGGGAGGGGGACCCAGTACTTC,CASSLAGGRGTQYF
TRBV19,16,TRBJ1-2,TRBD1,few,TGTGCCAGTAGTATCCTTGACAGGGCAATGCTCTATGGCTACACCTTC,CASSILDRAMLYGYTF
TRBV7-9,15,TRBJ2-1,NA,NA,TGTGCCATTCTAGCCGATTCTGGCGGGACGCGGGAGCAGTTCTTC,CAILADSGGTREQFF
TRBV6-5,13,TRBJ2-7,NA,NA,TGTGCCAGCAGTCGACGGAGCTCCTACGAGCAGTACTTC,CASSRRSSYEQYF
TRBV5-1,15,TRBJ2-1,TRBD2,NA,TGCGCCAGCAGCTTGGCCGGGACTAATGACAATGAGCAGTTCTTC,CASSLAGTNDNEQFF
TRBV11-2,13,TRBJ1-1,NA,NA,TGTGCCAGCAGCCTCGTTCCGGGGACTGAAGCTTTCTTT,CASSLVPGTEAFF
TRBV30,12,TRBJ1-1,NA,few,TGTGCCTCCCCCGGGGTGAACACTGAAGCTTTCTTT,CASPGVNTEAFF
TRBV9,17,TRBJ2-3,NA,NA,TGTGCCAGCAGCGTACTACCGGTCGGGAGTGGTAGTGATACGCAGTATTTT,CASSVLPVGSGSDTQYF
TRBV5-1,13,TRBJ2-7,TRBD2,NA,TGCGCCAGCAGCTGGGCGGGAGAACGCGAGCAGTACTTC,CASSWAGEREQYF
TRBV4-1,15,TRBJ2-2,NA,NA,TGCGCCAGCAGCCAAGCACAGGGGCGGGGCGGGGAGCTGTTTTTT,CASSQAQGRGGELFF
TRBV7-2,19,TRBJ2-3,TRBD2,few,TGTGCCAGCAGCTTAACAGGGCGGGAGGGCCTAGGTCGCACAGATACGCAGTATTTT,CASSLTGREGLGRTDTQYF
TRBV30,12,TRBJ1-2,NA,few,TGTGCCTGGAGTCCTCAGGTGGCGGGCTACACCTTC,CAWSPQVAGYTF
TRBV28,12,TRBJ2-7,TRBD1,few,TGTGCCAGCAGTCTTCCGAGACAGGGAGCAGACTTC,CASSLPRQGADF
TRBV27,15,TRBJ2-6,TRBD1,NA,TGTGCCAGCAGTTCAGGGGGCGCTGGGGCCAACGTCCTGACTTTC,CASSSGGAGANVLTF
TRBV28,16,TRBJ2-1,TRBD2,NA,TGTGCCAGCAGCCGGCCCTCTAGCGGGAGTTACAATGAGCAGTTCTTC,CASSRPSSGSYNEQFF
TRBV5-1,21,TRBJ2-1,TRBD2,NA,TGCGCCAGCAGCTTGCAAGGGGAGAACTGGCTAGCGGGATTTCGTTCCAATGAGCAGTTCTTC,CASSLQGENWLAGFRSNEQFF
TRBV4-2,19,TRBJ2-6,TRBD1,NA,TGTGCCAGCAGCCACACCGGGACAGGGGTCCGCTCTGGGGCCAACGTCCTGACTTTC,CASSHTGTGVRSGANVLTF
TRBV28,13,TRBJ2-7,NA,NA,TGTGCCAGCACCCCAGGGGGGTCCTACGAGCAGTACTTC,CASTPGGSYEQYF
TRBV21-1,16,TRBJ2-7,NA,NA,TGTGCCAGCAGCAAATCCAGGGACAGGGATCAGAACGAGCAGTACTTC,CASSKSRDRDQNEQYF